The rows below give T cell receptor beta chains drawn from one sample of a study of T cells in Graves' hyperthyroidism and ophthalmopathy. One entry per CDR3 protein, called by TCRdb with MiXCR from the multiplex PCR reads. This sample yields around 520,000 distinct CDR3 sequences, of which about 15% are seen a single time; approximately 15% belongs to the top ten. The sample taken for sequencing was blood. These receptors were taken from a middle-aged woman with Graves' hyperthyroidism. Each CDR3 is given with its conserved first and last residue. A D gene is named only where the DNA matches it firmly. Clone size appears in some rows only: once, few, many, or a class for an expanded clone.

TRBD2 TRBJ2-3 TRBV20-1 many TGCAGTGCTAGACCAGCGGGAGGGACAGATACGCAGTATTTT CSARPAGGTDTQYF
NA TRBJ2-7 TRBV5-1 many TGCGCCAGCAGCCGCGGACAGGGAGGGTCGGAGCAGTACTTC CASSRGQGGSEQYF
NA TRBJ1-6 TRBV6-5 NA TGTGCCAGCAGTTACTCCCCCGGGGGTAGGGCGGCGTCCTATAATTCACCCCTCCACTTT CASSYSPGGRAASYNSPLHF
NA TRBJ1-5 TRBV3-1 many TGTGCCAGCAGCATGGGGGGAGTGGAGCCCCAGCATTTT CASSMGGVEPQHF
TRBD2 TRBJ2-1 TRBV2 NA TGTGCCAGCAGTGTGGCTAGCGGCTACAATGAGCAGTTCTTC CASSVASGYNEQFF
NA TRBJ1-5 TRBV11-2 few TGTGCCAGCAGCTTAGGTTCGACAGGTTATAGCAATCAGCCCCAGCATTTT CASSLGSTGYSNQPQHF
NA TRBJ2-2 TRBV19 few TGTGCCAGTAGTATAGCCGGGGCCACCGGGGAGCTGTTTTTT CASSIAGATGELFF
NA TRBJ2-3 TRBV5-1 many TGCGCCAGCAGCTTTTCGCCACCGGGCACAGATACGCAGTATTTT CASSFSPPGTDTQYF
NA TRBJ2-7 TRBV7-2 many TGTGCCAGCAGCGTTCAGGGAGTGATAGGGGAGCAGTACTTC CASSVQGVIGEQYF
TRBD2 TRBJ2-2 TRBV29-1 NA TGCAGCGTTGAAGGGACTAGCAGTTACACCGGGGAGCTGTTTTTT CSVEGTSSYTGELFF
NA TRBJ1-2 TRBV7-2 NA TGTGCCAGCAGCTTAGGAGGGGAGAATAACTATGGCTACACCTTC CASSLGGENNYGYTF
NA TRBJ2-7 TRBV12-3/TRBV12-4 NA TGTGCCAGCAGTTGGGCAGGGCGAAAGTCCTGCGAGCAGTACTTC CASSWAGRKSCEQYF
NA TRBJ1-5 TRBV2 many TGTGCCAGCAGTGTAGCGGGGGTGGGTCAGCCCCAGCATTTT CASSVAGVGQPQHF
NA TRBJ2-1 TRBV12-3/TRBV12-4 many TGTGCCAGCAGCCAGACCTATGAGCAGTTCTTC CASSQTYEQFF
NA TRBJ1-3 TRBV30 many TGTGCCTGGAGTTCCGGGCAGGGGTTGGGAAACACCATATATTTT CAWSSGQGLGNTIYF
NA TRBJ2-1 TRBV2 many TGTGCCAGCAGTGAAGCTGCCGGCTTAGCCAGTGAGCAGTTCTTC CASSEAAGLASEQFF